This paragraph reports one T cell receptor (beta chain). Its matching antigen is unknown. This CDR3 is built from 13 residues. V was shortened by 5 bases and J by 5 bases, with 12 bases between the two germline ends. Germline CDR1 MNHNS, CDR2 SASEGT. This entry comes from a study of siplizumab effects on memory and regulatory T cells. Study-level points and caveats: Roughly 75-97% of dividing CD4+ or CD8+ clones were without an attributable naive or memory phenotype.

Profiled with immunoSEQ multiplex PCR; TCRdb holds only in-frame clones, not every one. The sample gives approximately 98,000 clones, roughly 94% of which show up once; approximately 1.5% is in the top ten. V usage is TRBV6-1 and J usage is TRBJ1-2; no definite D call. The sample was non-Treg CD4+ T cells sorted from blood. This receptor was taken from a human donor in good health. The CDR3 is CASSPQGRYGYTF. CDR3 DNA sequence: TGTGCCAGCAGTCCACAAGGTAGATATGGCTACACCTTC.